Ten or more counts support the clone carrying this T cell receptor (beta chain). This record belongs to a study of low-dose radiotherapy and immunotherapy resistance in tumors. Study background: Participants in Cohort 1 were administered 0.5 Gy per fraction at 2-week intervals, to a cumulative dose of 6.5 Gy. Every two weeks patients got nivolumab 240 mg flat dose, plus ipilimumab 1 mg/kg every six weeks, intravenously. The drug cyclophosphamide was given into a vein at 200 mg/m2 every two weeks, one day before radiation and immunotherapy.

Time point in this sample: after trial treatment. As to treatment: LDRT plus nivolumab, ipilimumab, low-dose cyclophosphamide and aspirin (RACIN trial). Donors were given nivolumab, ipilimumab, aspirin, low-dose cyclophosphamide and low-dose radiotherapy. Covering alpha and beta chains, TRAV- and TRBV-specific primers were used for the first-strand cDNA. Both a constant-region primer and a V-primer adapter served to amplify TCRs across around 20 PCR cycles. TCRdb analysed the reads with MiXCR anew, one entry per CDR3 protein. The top ten clones hold roughly 4% of a sample with roughly 100,000 distinct CDR3 sequences, roughly 20% of them seen once. The source of this sequence is a male donor with prostate cancer. The material was PBMCs, obtained after low-dose radiotherapy plus immunotherapy.

The CDR3 region is CASSLRGDTQYF. CDR3 bases: TGTGCCAGCAGTTTAAGAGGAGATACGCAGTATTTT. The chain is built from TRBV2 and TRBJ2-3; D is uncertain. Looked up from germline, CDR1 is SNHLY and CDR2 is FYNNEI. V was clipped by 5 bases and J by 5 bases, with 8 bases between them. The CDR3 contains 12 residues.